One sample yielded the 24 T cell receptor beta chains listed below, sequenced in a study of blood T cell repertoires in COVID-19. The table came from immunoSEQ multiplex PCR; TCRdb's copy has only in-frame clones and leaves some out. The data contain 100,000 to 150,000 clones, approximately 81% of them singletons. Source material: peripheral blood. These receptors all come from a woman between 45 and 65 years old with acute or convalescent COVID-19.

V usage is TRBV19 and J usage is TRBJ2-1, with TRBD2 identical over 7 bases. The J segment lost 4 bases and the V segment lost 5 bases, leaving 11 bases of the junction unmatched. CDR1 is LNHDA and CDR2 is SQIVND in the germline V gene (reference sequence). The CDR3 totals 16 residues. CDR3 nucleotide sequence: TGTGCCAGTAGTGGGGCACAAGCGGGGCGTTACAATGAGCAGTTCTTC. The encoded protein is CASSGAQAGRYNEQFF.

The chain recombines TRBV3-1 (or the pseudogene TRBV3-2) with TRBJ1-1; maybe TRBD1 (5 bases). The CDR3 length is 13 residues. V lost 2 bases to trimming and J lost 4 bases, with 8 bases between them. Germline values: CDR1 LGHDT, CDR2 YNNKEL (reference sequence). The CDR3 loop reads CASSQQGITEAFF. Here the CDR3 DNA reads TGTGCCAGCAGCCAACAGGGTATCACTGAAGCTTTCTTT.

On this clone itself: Other nucleotide sequences in the sample specify the same CDR3. J is TRBJ1-6 and V is TRBV5-1, with 7 bases identical to TRBD1. The trim removed 4 bases at V and 5 bases at J, leaving 3 bases unmatched. The CDR3 runs 14 residues. Germline V gene sequence: CDR1 SGHRS, CDR2 YFSETQ. The CDR3 DNA follows: TGCGCCAGCAGCCTGGGACAGAATAATTCACCCCTCCACTTT. As protein: CASSLGQNNSPLHF.

The V gene is TRBV7-9, the J gene TRBJ1-1; D gene uncertain. Germline values: CDR1 SEHNR, CDR2 FQNEAQ (reference sequence). The CDR3 runs to 12 residues. V dropped 5 bases and J dropped 4 bases, with 8 bases sitting between them. CDR3 DNA sequence: TGTGCCAGCAGCCTTCGCGGCACTGAAGCTTTCTTT. Its protein is CASSLRGTEAFF. Variable domain in full (rest from reference TRBV7-9 and TRBJ1-1): DTGVSQNPRHKITKRGQNVTFRCDPISEHNRLYWYRQTLGQGPEFLTYFQNEAQLEKSRLLSDRFSAERPKGSFSTLEIQRTEQGDSAMYLCASSLRGTEAFFGQGTRLTVV.

V gene TRBV3-1 (or the pseudogene TRBV3-2) combines with J gene TRBJ1-6; no clear D. The V gene lost 0 bases and the J gene lost 3 bases, with 9 bases spanning the gap. Germline V gene sequence: CDR1 LGHDT, CDR2 YNNKEL (reference sequence). The CDR3 extends over 16 amino acids. The chain's CDR3 is CASSQDATHYNSPLHF. The CDR3 DNA reads TGTGCCAGCAGCCAAGACGCGACACACTATAATTCACCCCTCCACTTT.

The V gene is TRBV6-5, the J gene TRBJ1-5, with 9 bases lining up with TRBD1. This CDR3 is built from 13 residues. Trimming cost V 6 bases and J 4 bases; bases outside gene matches: 1. CDR1 is MNHEY and CDR2 is SVGAGI in the germline V gene. The CDR3 DNA reads TGTGCCAGCAGGGGGACAGGGAATCAGCCCCAGCATTTT. Translation: CASRGTGNQPQHF.

The V call is TRBV7-3, the J call TRBJ1-1; D not resolved. The CDR3 sequence is 13 residues long. V lost 4 bases, J lost 4 bases, and 10 bases lay in between. From germline, CDR1 is SGHTA and CDR2 FQGTGA. DNA of the CDR3: TGTGCCAGCAGCTATATTGGGAGCACTGAAGCTTTCTTT. Encoded protein: CASSYIGSTEAFF.

This clone has only a few counts. V usage is TRBV3-1 (or the pseudogene TRBV3-2) and J usage is TRBJ1-4, with TRBD1 matching 8 bases. Germline CDR1 is LGHDT and CDR2 is YNNKEL (reference sequence). This CDR3 region has 14 residues. The V gene end was trimmed by 4 bases and the J gene end by 8 bases; junction bases not matched to a gene: 6. The CDR3 DNA reads as TGTGCCAGCAGCCCCTTGACAGGGGCCGAAAAACTGTTTTTT. This translates into CASSPLTGAEKLFF.

Comments on this clone: This same CDR3 is encoded by further DNA sequences in the sample. The V and J genes are TRBV3-1 (or the pseudogene TRBV3-2) and TRBJ1-3; D call uncertain. Germline V gene lookup returns CDR1 LGHDT and CDR2 YNNKEL (reference sequence). Trimming pared 3 bases from V and 4 bases from J, leaving 10 bases between. CDR3 size: 14 residues. DNA of the CDR3: TGTGCCAGCAGCCAGGGTGCGGGGGGAAACACCATATATTTT. The encoded protein is CASSQGAGGNTIYF.

The gene calls are TRBV2 and TRBJ1-6, with 7 bases aligning to TRBD1. This CDR3 has 16 amino acids. Germline V gene lookup returns CDR1 SNHLY and CDR2 FYNNEI. Trimming took 5 bases from V and 5 from J; bases not matched to a gene: 9. The CDR3 region has the DNA TGTGCCAGCAGTAAAGAGAGGGGGCTTAATAATTCACCCCTCCACTTT. Amino acid sequence: CASSKERGLNNSPLHF.

The V and J genes are TRBV5-4 and TRBJ1-2; 7 bases fit TRBD1. J lost 8 bases, V lost 4 bases, and 8 bases had no gene match. This CDR3 region has 13 residues. Germline values: CDR1 SGHNT, CDR2 YYREEE (reference sequence). The CDR3 loop is CASSLTGLEGYTF. CDR3 DNA sequence: TGTGCCAGCAGCCTGACAGGGCTTGAGGGCTACACCTTC.

The V call is TRBV4-1, the J call TRBJ2-7; the match to TRBD1 covers 9 bases. CDR1 and CDR2 (germline): MGHRA, YSYEKL. The CDR3 sequence is 14 residues long. Trimming took 3 bases from V and 5 from J; bases not matched to a gene: 5. CDR3 protein: CASSQGQGRHEQYF. CDR3 DNA: TGCGCCAGCAGCCAGGGACAGGGTCGCCACGAGCAGTACTTC.

V and J are TRBV6-2 or TRBV6-3 and TRBJ2-7; weak D call: TRBD2 (6 bases). V was trimmed by 0 bases and J by 1 base, leaving 13 bases between them. CDR1 MNHEY and CDR2 SVGEGT come from the germline V gene. The CDR3 contains 16 residues. The CDR3 here is CASSYSGWGGSYEQYF. CDR3 bases: TGTGCCAGCAGTTACTCGGGATGGGGAGGATCCTACGAGCAGTACTTC.

The chain couples TRBV6-5 to TRBJ1-5; 7 bases are a match to TRBD1. V was clipped by 5 bases and J by 5 bases; unmatched bases: 9. The CDR3 contains 15 residues. Germline CDR1 is MNHEY and CDR2 is SVGAGI. CDR3 loop: CASSLQRGPDQPQHF. The CDR3 nucleotides are TGTGCCAGCAGTCTCCAGAGGGGGCCTGATCAGCCCCAGCATTTT.

This sequence joins TRBV10-3 and TRBJ2-3; possible D gene TRBD1, 6 bases. This CDR3 has 14 amino acids. V lost 6 bases and J lost 2, with 12 bases in between. The V gene's germline CDR1 is ENHRY and CDR2 SYGVKD. The CDR3 protein is CAIRRGFDTDTQYF. In DNA form, the CDR3 reads TGTGCCATCAGGAGGGGGTTCGACACAGATACGCAGTATTTT.

The chain combines TRBV21-1 with TRBJ1-5; the DNA was not used to check the table's D call, TRBD1. TRBV21-1 is annotated as a pseudogene. This CDR3 spans 16 amino acids. The CDR3 nucleotides are TGTGCCAGCAGCATTCGGACAGGCGGTGGGATTCAGCCCCAGCATTTT. Amino acids: CASSIRTGGGIQPQHF.

The chain links TRBV5-4 to TRBJ2-3, with 8 bases identical to TRBD2. In germline, CDR1 is SGHNT, CDR2 YYREEE (reference sequence). With 0 bases clipped from V and 2 bases from J, the junction kept 5 bases outside the gene matches. This CDR3 region has 16 residues. CDR3 in amino acids: CASSLVRGGFTDTQYF. In DNA form, the CDR3 reads TGTGCCAGCAGCTTGGTTCGGGGGGGGTTCACAGATACGCAGTATTTT.

This chain uses TRBV14 with TRBJ2-2, with D maybe TRBD1 (5 bases). The V gene lost 1 base and the J gene lost 0 bases, with 15 bases spanning the gap. The CDR3 totals 18 residues. Germline V gene sequence: CDR1 SGHDN, CDR2 FVKESK. This CDR3 reads CASSQVSFRQPNTGELFF. Here the CDR3 DNA reads TGTGCCAGCAGCCAAGTGTCCTTTCGACAGCCGAACACCGGGGAGCTGTTTTTT.

The chain couples TRBV4-1 to TRBJ1-5; the D gene is possibly TRBD1 (5 bases). This CDR3 region has 14 residues. The V gene's germline CDR1 is MGHRA and CDR2 YSYEKL. The V end was cut by 1 base, the J end by 7 bases, with 11 bases between. In DNA, the CDR3 is TGCGCCAGCAGCCAAGTTAGGGGAGGACAGCCCCAGCATTTT. Encoded protein: CASSQVRGGQPQHF.

This chain connects TRBV6-6 to TRBJ2-7, with D maybe TRBD1 (6 bases). V shed 5 bases and J shed 1 base, with 12 bases lying between them. Germline V gives CDR1 MNHNY, CDR2 SVGAGI (reference sequence). This CDR3 is 14 amino acids long. CDR3 residues: CASSQRQASYEQYF. The CDR3 DNA follows: TGTGCCAGCAGTCAGAGACAGGCTTCCTACGAGCAGTACTTC.

V usage is TRBV2 and J usage is TRBJ1-5, with 10 positions matching TRBD1. V dropped 4 bases and J dropped 0; count of bases not matched to a gene: 12. Germline-derived CDR1 and CDR2 are SNHLY and FYNNEI. The CDR3 length is 19 residues. CDR3 DNA: TGTGCCAGCAGTGTCCCCCGGGACAGGGGTGGGGATAGCAATCAGCCCCAGCATTTT. Translation gives CASSVPRDRGGDSNQPQHF.

The chain carries TRBV19 and TRBJ1-3, with D unclear. The CDR3 extends over 14 amino acids. V was shortened by 7 bases and J by 1 base, with 11 bases between the two germline ends. The germline CDR1 and CDR2 sequences are LNHDA and SQIVND (reference sequence). CDR3 coding DNA: TGTGCCAGTACCCCCGGGAGTTCTGGAAACACCATATATTTT. Translated, it gives CASTPGSSGNTIYF.

J is TRBJ2-6 and V is TRBV7-9; D perhaps matches TRBD1 (6 bases). CDR3 size: 17 residues. With 5 bases removed from V and 0 bases from J, the gap between germline ends came to 14 bases. The germline V gene encodes CDR1 SEHNR and CDR2 FQNEAQ (reference sequence). CDR3 DNA sequence: TGTGCCAGCAGCGAACAGGGTACGTTCTCTGGGGCCAACGTCCTGACTTTC. Translation gives CASSEQGTFSGANVLTF.

The genes are TRBV10-3 and TRBJ1-3, with D perhaps matching TRBD1 (5 bases). Trimming cost V 3 bases and J 3 bases, with 18 bases left between them. The CDR3 extends over 17 amino acids. The germline V gene encodes CDR1 ENHRY and CDR2 SYGVKD. The DNA of the CDR3 is TGTGCCATCAGTGAAAACCGGGGGGGATCTTATGGAAACACCATATATTTT. Translating gives CAISENRGGSYGNTIYF.